These 4 T cell receptor beta chains came from one sample sequenced in a study of spatial heterogeneity in lung cancer. Findings of the study overall: Expanded alpha and beta TCR counts within tumors tracked tumor mutation counts.

Stated time point: sample taken at primary tumor resection. TCRdb passed the 5' RACE reads through MiXCR, listing each CDR3 protein once. The data contain about 13,000 distinct CDR3 sequences, 5.1% of them singletons. These receptors' antigens are unknown. Here the sequenced sample was lung tumor tissue, taken at surgery. The receptors derive from a male donor with early-stage non-small cell lung cancer.

This clonotype has at least ten counts. This beta chain is a stray read from a library made for alpha chains; its abundance is not meaningful. The chain combines TRBV20-1 with TRBJ2-1; D unresolved. Looked up from germline, CDR1 is DFQATT and CDR2 is SNEGSKA (reference sequence). The CDR3 is made up of 15 amino acids. Trimming left V 3 bases short and J 0 bases short, with 12 bases between. Here the CDR3 reads CSARSLVLSYNEQFF. DNA for the CDR3: TGCAGTGCTAGGTCCCTGGTTCTCTCCTACAATGAGCAGTTCTTC.

This clonotype was recorded many times. This beta chain came through as a stray read in a library set up for alpha chains, and its size says little. The chain recombines TRBV7-8 with TRBJ1-1; weak D call: TRBD1 (6 bases). The germline V gene encodes CDR1 SGHVS and CDR2 FQNEAQ. V lost 5 bases, J lost 7 bases, and 14 bases lay in between. The CDR3 is made up of 13 amino acids. DNA of the CDR3: TGTGCCAGCAGCACAGCACAGGGCAGTGAAGCTTTCTTT. Its protein product is CASSTAQGSEAFF.

In its sample, this clonotype ranks as large. The size of this beta chain means little, since it is a stray read in a library made for alpha chains. This chain connects TRBV20-1 to TRBJ2-5; D unclear. The V end lost 0 bases, the J end lost 0 bases, and 5 bases lay between the germline ends. The germline gives CDR1 DFQATT, CDR2 SNEGSKA (reference sequence). CDR3 length equals 13 residues. CDR3 DNA sequence: TGCAGTGCTAGAGATCTGTACCAAGAGACCCAGTACTTC. As protein: CSARDLYQETQYF.

This clonotype showed up many times. Because this beta chain is a stray read in a library intended to capture alpha chains, its abundance should not be given much weight. The chain joins TRBV7-2 to TRBJ2-7; TRBD1 is a possible D gene (5 bases). This CDR3 region has 15 residues. The V and J ends lost 1 base and 1 base respectively, with 11 bases between them. From germline, CDR1 is SGHTA and CDR2 FQGNSA. The CDR3 loop reads CASSLVSTESYEQYF. CDR3 bases: TGTGCCAGCAGCTTAGTTTCGACAGAATCCTACGAGCAGTACTTC.